These T cell receptor beta chains were read from a single sample in a study of shared clonotypes between healthy human individuals. Assay: immunoSEQ multiplex PCR; the TCRdb copy retains only in-frame clones and omits some. The sample carries more than 2 million clones, around 95% recorded once. The sequenced sample consisted of naive CD8+ T cells from PBMCs. The origin of the receptors is a young man in good health. Some clones in this sample may be carry-over from other donors' samples. The CDR3 runs from the conserved cysteine through the conserved F or W. D genes are given only for firm matches. Clone size is shown for a subset of rows, as once, few, many or a class of expanded clone.

TRBV4-1,-,TRBD1,TRBJ1-2,CASTRSDRELYGYTF,TGCGCCAGCACCCGAAGTGACAGGGAACTCTATGGCTACACCTTC
TRBV11-2,-,TRBD2,TRBJ2-7,CASSRGGGSPYEQYF,TGTGCCAGCAGCCGGGGGGGAGGCTCCCCCTACGAGCAGTACTTC
TRBV5-6,-,-,TRBJ2-7,CASSLGAHGEQYF,TGTGCCAGCAGCTTGGGGGCCCACGGGGAGCAGTACTTC
TRBV19,once,-,TRBJ2-7,CATQTDSYEQYF,TGTGCCACCCAGACAGACTCCTACGAGCAGTACTTC
TRBV29-1,-,-,TRBJ2-3,CSVVAGFSTDTQYF,TGCAGCGTTGTTGCGGGGTTTAGCACAGATACGCAGTATTTT
TRBV9,-,TRBD1,TRBJ2-7,CASSVQGAGEQYF,TGTGCCAGCAGCGTACAGGGGGCAGGGGAGCAGTACTTC
TRBV7-8,-,-,TRBJ1-1,CASSIVVGQGTEAFF,TGTGCCAGCAGCATAGTCGTCGGGCAGGGCACTGAAGCTTTCTTT
TRBV4-3,-,TRBD1,TRBJ2-7,CASSQGQDRAYEQYF,TGCGCCAGCAGCCAAGGGCAGGACAGGGCCTACGAGCAGTACTTC
TRBV4-3,-,TRBD2,TRBJ2-5,CASSQDGSGGQETQYF,TGCGCCAGCAGCCAAGATGGCAGCGGGGGGCAAGAGACCCAGTACTTC
TRBV27,once,-,TRBJ2-2,CASSLAGPIGWELFF,TGTGCCAGCAGTTTAGCGGGCCCCATAGGTTGGGAGCTGTTTTTT
TRBV2,-,-,TRBJ2-3,CAPSWADTQYF,TGTGCCCCCTCCTGGGCAGATACGCAGTATTTT
TRBV5-6,-,TRBD2,TRBJ2-3,CASSLGSGRVDTQYF,TGTGCCAGCAGCTTGGGGAGCGGGAGGGTGGATACGCAGTATTTT
TRBV28,-,-,TRBJ1-4,CASSWPGTNEKLFF,TGTGCCAGCAGTTGGCCGGGAACTAATGAAAAACTGTTTTTT
TRBV7-6,-,TRBD2,TRBJ2-1,CASSAPSGPSNNEQFF,TGTGCCAGCAGCGCACCTAGCGGGCCGTCTAACAATGAGCAGTTCTTC
TRBV14,-,-,TRBJ2-7,CASSPTRGLYEQYF,TGTGCCAGCAGTCCTACACGAGGACTCTACGAGCAGTACTTC
TRBV28,-,-,TRBJ2-1,CASTVSLVGRLRSYNEQFF,TGTGCCAGCACCGTCTCCCTCGTGGGGCGGCTGCGCTCCTACAATGAGCAGTTCTTC